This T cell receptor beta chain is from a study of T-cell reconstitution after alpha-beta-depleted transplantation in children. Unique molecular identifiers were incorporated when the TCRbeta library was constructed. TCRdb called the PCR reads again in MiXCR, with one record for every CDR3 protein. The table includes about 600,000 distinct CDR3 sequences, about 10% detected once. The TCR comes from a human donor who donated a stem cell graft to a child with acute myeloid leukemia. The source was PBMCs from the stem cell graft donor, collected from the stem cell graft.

Here the CDR3 DNA reads TGTGCCAGCAGCTTAGTGGCTAGAATGATGGATACGCAGTATTTT. Translated, it gives CASSLVARMMDTQYF. J is TRBJ2-3 and V is TRBV7-6; the D is unclear. The length of the CDR3 is 15 residues. Trimming took 1 base from V and 6 from J, leaving 14 bases between them. Looked up from germline, CDR1 is SGHVS and CDR2 is FNYEAQ.